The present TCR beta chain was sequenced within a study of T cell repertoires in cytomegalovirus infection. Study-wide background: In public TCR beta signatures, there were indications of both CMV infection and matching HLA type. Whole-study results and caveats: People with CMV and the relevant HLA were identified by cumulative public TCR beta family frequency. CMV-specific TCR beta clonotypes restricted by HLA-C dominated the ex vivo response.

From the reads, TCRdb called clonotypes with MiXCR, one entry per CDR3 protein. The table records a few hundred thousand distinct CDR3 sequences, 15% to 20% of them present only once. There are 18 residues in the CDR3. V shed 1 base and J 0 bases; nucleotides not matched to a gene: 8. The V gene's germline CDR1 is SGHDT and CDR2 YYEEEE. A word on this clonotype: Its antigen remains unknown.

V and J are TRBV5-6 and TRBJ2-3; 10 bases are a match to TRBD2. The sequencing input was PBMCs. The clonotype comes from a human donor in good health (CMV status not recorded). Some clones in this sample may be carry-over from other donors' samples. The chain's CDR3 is CASSLRSGGASSTDTQYF. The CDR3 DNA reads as TGTGCCAGCAGCTTGAGAAGCGGGGGGGCGTCTAGCACAGATACGCAGTATTTT.